Sequencing of this T cell receptor (beta chain) was carried out in a study of beta chain features in type 1 diabetes. Trimming stripped 0 bases from V and 3 bases from J, with 13 bases between. This CDR3 is 15 amino acids long. Germline values: CDR1 SGDLS, CDR2 YYNGEE. The isolated RNA, all of it, was reverse transcribed, so expressed TCRB transcripts were what got sequenced. Here immunoSEQ multiplex PCR was the method, and the copy in TCRdb shows in-frame clones only, minus some. The table shows about 470,000 clones, with 30% occurring only once. The rearrangement joins TRBV9 to TRBJ2-7; D is ambiguous. Sequencing input: naive CD4+ T cells from blood. The source is a man aged 18 to 35 in good health. The CDR3 region is CASSVGQDGDYEQYF. The CDR3 DNA sequence: TGTGCCAGCAGCGTAGGCCAGGACGGAGACTACGAGCAGTACTTC.